This T cell receptor (beta chain) was sequenced for a study of cytomegalovirus exposure and HLA in healthy donors. General observations from the study: Per a later analysis, HLA-associated TCR beta chains showed more clonal expansion than other, equally common TCR beta chains.

V lost 5 bases to trimming and J lost 7 bases; unmatched junction nucleotides: 23. This CDR3 has 18 amino acids. CDR1 and CDR2 from the germline V gene are SGHTA and FQGNSA. The PCR had 60 Vbeta and 13 Jbeta primers. Method: immunoSEQ multiplex PCR; TCRdb's copy keeps in-frame clones and lacks some. The sample records approximately 150,000 clones, roughly 82% being singletons. In its sample, this clone was seen a few times. Its antigen is unknown. The sequenced sample consisted of PBMCs. The genes are TRBV7-2 and TRBJ2-7; 7 positions agree with TRBD1. The sequence came from a man aged 45-65 years in good health and CMV-seropositive. The DNA for the CDR3 is TGTGCCAGCAGCCAAACTCAATACCGGGACAGCAATTTTAGGGAGCAGTACTTC. It is translated as CASSQTQYRDSNFREQYF.